This T cell receptor (beta chain) was captured by sequencing in a study of response to subunit inactivated influenza vaccine. Whole-study results and caveats: There was a suggestion from the authors that each seasonal influenza vaccination recruits few new T cells.

V lost 1 base to trimming and J lost 0 bases, with 5 bases between them. The CDR3 totals 13 residues. From germline, CDR1 is DFQATT and CDR2 SNEGSKA (reference sequence). Remarks on this clonotype: Its target is not known.

TCRdb itself ran the RT-PCR reads through MiXCR, one entry per CDR3 protein. The sample consists of roughly 540,000 distinct CDR3 sequences, roughly 25% of them appearing once. The sample was also reused in another study, on T cells expressing NK-cell markers. That investigation notes: Generation of TCR beta cDNA was performed by 5'RACE template switching incorporating UMIs. HCMV seropositivity characterized seven of the eight sequenced donors, and seronegativity one. Dominant NKG2C+ clonotypes accounted for 1.0-7.0% of CD8+ T cells in about 6 donors. Clarity on HCMV specificity was lacking for the expanded NKG2C+ T cell clones.

The sample consisted of CD4+ T cells sorted from PBMCs, taken 12 days after vaccination. The chain carries TRBV20-1 and TRBJ2-3; D ambiguous. The sequence was obtained from a man between 50 and 59 years old who received an inactivated influenza vaccine. CDR3 DNA: TGCAGTGCTAGAGTGGAGAGCACAGATACGCAGTATTTT. Encoded protein: CSARVESTDTQYF.